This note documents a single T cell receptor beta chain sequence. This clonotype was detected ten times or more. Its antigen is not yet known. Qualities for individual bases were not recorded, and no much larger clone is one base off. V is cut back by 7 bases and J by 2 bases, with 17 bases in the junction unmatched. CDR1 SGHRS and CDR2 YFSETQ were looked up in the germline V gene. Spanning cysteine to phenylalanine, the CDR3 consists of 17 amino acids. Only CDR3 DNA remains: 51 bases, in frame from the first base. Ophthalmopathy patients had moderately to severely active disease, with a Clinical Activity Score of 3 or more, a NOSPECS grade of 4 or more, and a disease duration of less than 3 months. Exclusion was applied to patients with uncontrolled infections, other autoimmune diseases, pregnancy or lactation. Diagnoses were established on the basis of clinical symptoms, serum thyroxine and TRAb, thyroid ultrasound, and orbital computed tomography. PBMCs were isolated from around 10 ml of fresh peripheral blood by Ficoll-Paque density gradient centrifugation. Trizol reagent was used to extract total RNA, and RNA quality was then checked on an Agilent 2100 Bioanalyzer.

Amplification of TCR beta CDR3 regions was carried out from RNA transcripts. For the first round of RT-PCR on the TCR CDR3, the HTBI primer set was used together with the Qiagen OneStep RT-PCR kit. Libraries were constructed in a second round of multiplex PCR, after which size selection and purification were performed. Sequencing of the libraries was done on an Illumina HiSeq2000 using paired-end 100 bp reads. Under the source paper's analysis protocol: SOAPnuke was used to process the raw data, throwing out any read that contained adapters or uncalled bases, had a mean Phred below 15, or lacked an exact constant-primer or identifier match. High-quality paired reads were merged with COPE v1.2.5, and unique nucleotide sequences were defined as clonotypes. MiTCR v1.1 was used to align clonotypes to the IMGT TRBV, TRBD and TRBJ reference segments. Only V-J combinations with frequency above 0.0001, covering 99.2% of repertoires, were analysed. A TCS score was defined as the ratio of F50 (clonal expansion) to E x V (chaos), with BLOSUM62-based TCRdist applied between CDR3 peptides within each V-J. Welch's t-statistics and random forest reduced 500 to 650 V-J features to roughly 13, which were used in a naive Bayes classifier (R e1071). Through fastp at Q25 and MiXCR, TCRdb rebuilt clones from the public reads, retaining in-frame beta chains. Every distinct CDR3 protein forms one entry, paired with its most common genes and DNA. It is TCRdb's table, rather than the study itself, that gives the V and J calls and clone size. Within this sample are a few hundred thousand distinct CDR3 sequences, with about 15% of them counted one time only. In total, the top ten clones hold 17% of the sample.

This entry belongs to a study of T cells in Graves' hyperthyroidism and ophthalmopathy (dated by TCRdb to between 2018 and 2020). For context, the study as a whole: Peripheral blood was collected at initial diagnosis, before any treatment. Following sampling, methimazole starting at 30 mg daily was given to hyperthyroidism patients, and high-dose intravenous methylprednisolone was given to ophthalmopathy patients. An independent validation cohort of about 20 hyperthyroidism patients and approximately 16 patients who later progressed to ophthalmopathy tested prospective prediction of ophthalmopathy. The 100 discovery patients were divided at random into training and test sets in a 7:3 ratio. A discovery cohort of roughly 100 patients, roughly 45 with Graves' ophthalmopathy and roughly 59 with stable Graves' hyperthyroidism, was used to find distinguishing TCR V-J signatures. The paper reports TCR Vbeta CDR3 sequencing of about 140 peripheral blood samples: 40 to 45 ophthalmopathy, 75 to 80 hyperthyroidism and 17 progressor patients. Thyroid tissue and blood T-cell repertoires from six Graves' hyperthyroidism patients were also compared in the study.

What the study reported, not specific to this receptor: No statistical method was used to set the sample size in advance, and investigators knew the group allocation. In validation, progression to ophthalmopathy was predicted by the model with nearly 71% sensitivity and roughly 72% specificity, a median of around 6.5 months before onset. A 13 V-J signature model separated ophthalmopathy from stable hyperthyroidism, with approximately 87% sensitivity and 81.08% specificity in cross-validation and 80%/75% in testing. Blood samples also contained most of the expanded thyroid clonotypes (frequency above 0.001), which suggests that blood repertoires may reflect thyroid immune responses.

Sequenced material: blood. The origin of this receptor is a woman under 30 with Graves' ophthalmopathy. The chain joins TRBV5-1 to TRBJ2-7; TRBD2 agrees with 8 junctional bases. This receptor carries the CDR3 CASRGGATARRPYEQYF. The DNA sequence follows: TGCGCCAGCCGGGGGGGGGCGACCGCGCGACGACCCTACGAGCAGTACTTC. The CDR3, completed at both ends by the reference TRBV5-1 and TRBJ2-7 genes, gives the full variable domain KAGVTQTPRYLIKTRGQQVTLSCSPISGHRSVSWYQQTPGQGLQFLFEYFSETQRNKGNFPGRFSGRQFSNSRSEMNVSTLELGDSALYLCASRGGATARRPYEQYFGPGTRLTVT.